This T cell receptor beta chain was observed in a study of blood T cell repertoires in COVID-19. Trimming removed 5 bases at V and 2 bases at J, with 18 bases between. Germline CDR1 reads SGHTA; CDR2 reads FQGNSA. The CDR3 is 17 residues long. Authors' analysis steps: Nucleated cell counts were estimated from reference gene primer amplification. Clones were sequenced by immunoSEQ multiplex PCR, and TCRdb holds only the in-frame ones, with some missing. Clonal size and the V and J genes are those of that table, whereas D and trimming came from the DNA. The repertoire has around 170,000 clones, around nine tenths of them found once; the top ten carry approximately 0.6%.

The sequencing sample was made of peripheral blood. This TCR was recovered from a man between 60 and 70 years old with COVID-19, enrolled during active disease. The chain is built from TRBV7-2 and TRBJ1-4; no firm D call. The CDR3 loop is CASSPGGHRVTNEKLFF. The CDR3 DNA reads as TGTGCCAGCAGCCCGGGAGGGCACCGGGTGACTAATGAAAAACTGTTTTTT.